Each of the 30 T cell receptor beta chains below was sequenced from the same sample in a study of T-cell memory formation after mild COVID-19 (dated by TCRdb to 2020 to 2022). Library construction relied on 5' RACE. The sequencer was an Illumina NovaSeq 6000. The raw public reads went through TCRdb reprocessing: fastp at Q25, MiXCR clone calling, in-frame beta chains kept. CDR3 protein duplicates are merged, each entry listing the most common genes and DNA. The sample table holds 150,000 to 200,000 distinct CDR3 sequences, of which around a tenth were seen once. The ten largest account for around 3.8% of the sample. Sequenced: PBMCs or a T cell subset sorted from them (not recorded which). The receptors originated from a man younger than 30 who had mild COVID-19 (a few samples of this study predate the infection). The sample titles of this study are shuffled in the database, so cell type and time point are left out; the donor was told from shared clones.

V usage is TRBV2 and J usage is TRBJ2-3; D gene uncertain. The CDR3 is made up of 11 amino acids. Germline loops: CDR1 SNHLY, CDR2 FYNNEI. The V and J ends lost 4 bases and 5 bases respectively, with 4 bases between them. This CDR3 reads CASSVRDTQYF. In DNA, the CDR3 is TGTGCCAGCAGTGTCCGAGATACGCAGTATTTT.

This clonotype has only a few counts. The V and J genes are TRBV10-3 and TRBJ2-7; D call uncertain. Germline assignment: CDR1 ENHRY and CDR2 SYGVKD. The V gene lost 6 bases and the J gene lost 4 bases, with 7 bases spanning the gap. The CDR3 loop spans 11 amino acids. CDR3 sequence: CAIRTSYEQYF. The DNA for the CDR3 is TGTGCCATCAGGACATCTTACGAGCAGTACTTC.

The chain uses TRBV20-1 and TRBJ2-1; TRBD2 matches 11 bases. The V gene end was trimmed by 1 base and the J gene end by 7 bases; junction bases not matched to a gene: 9. Germline values: CDR1 DFQATT, CDR2 SNEGSKA (reference sequence). The CDR3 is made up of 16 amino acids. This CDR3 reads CSARVSGGAAWNEQFF. Here the CDR3 DNA reads TGCAGTGCTAGAGTTAGCGGGGGGGCAGCGTGGAATGAGCAGTTCTTC.

In this sample, this clonotype turned up many times. V is TRBV7-2 and J is TRBJ2-2, with 7 bases matching TRBD2. This CDR3 comprises 15 residues. With V trimmed by 3 bases and J by 1 base, 2 bases remained unmatched. Germline lookup yields CDR1 SGHTA and CDR2 FQGNSA. The CDR3 reads CASSFKRGNTGELFF. CDR3 bases: TGTGCCAGCAGCTTCAAGCGGGGGAACACCGGGGAGCTGTTTTTT.

This clonotype was detected only once. The junction shows a germline mismatch at one end, possibly a read error. The chain recombines TRBV4-3 with TRBJ2-3, with TRBD2 matching 10 bases. The CDR3 spans 16 residues. The germline V gene encodes CDR1 LGHNA and CDR2 YSLEER. The DNA of the CDR3 is TGCGCCAGCAGCCCTTTTACTAGCGGGACCACAGATACGAAGTATTTT. Residues: CASSPFTSGTTDTKYF.

A few counts support this clonotype. This chain connects TRBV20-1 to TRBJ2-5, with 9 bases aligning to TRBD1. V dropped 4 bases and J dropped 5; count of bases not matched to a gene: 8. This CDR3 has 14 amino acids. Germline CDR1 reads DFQATT; CDR2 reads SNEGSKA (reference sequence). CDR3 coding DNA: TGCAGTGCTAACCGACAGGGGGGGTTGGAGACCCAGTACTTC. It yields the protein CSANRQGGLETQYF.

The chain has TRBV5-5 and TRBJ1-2; 7 nucleotides align to TRBD1. CDR3 length: 16 amino acids. V was clipped by 2 bases and J by 3 bases; unmatched bases: 10. The germline V gene has CDR1 SGHKS and CDR2 YYEKEE (reference sequence). The CDR3 sequence is CASSFYDRVGDYGYTF. In DNA, the CDR3 is TGTGCCAGCAGCTTCTATGACAGGGTGGGTGACTATGGCTACACCTTC.

This clonotype appeared many times. The rearrangement joins TRBV4-3 to TRBJ2-2; the D is unclear. Trimming removed 1 base at V and 6 bases at J, with 12 bases between. The CDR3 is made up of 15 amino acids. The germline V gene has CDR1 LGHNA and CDR2 YSLEER. The DNA of the CDR3 is TGCGCCAGCAGCCAAGTGTTCCGGTCCGCCGGGGAGCTGTTTTTT. Translation: CASSQVFRSAGELFF.

The CDR3 is CASSLQSQETQYF. The CDR3 coding sequence is TGTGCCAGCAGCTTACAGAGCCAAGAGACCCAGTACTTC. J is TRBJ2-5 and V is TRBV11-3, with D unclear. V lost 2 bases and J lost 1, with 5 bases in between. This CDR3 spans 13 amino acids. CDR1 is SGHNT, CDR2 YENEEA, per germline.

This clonotype was detected a few times. J is TRBJ1-6 and V is TRBV5-6; maybe TRBD1 (5 bases). The CDR3 runs 14 residues. The V end lost 2 bases, the J end lost 10 bases, and 13 bases lay between the germline ends. Germline values: CDR1 SGHDT, CDR2 YYEEEE. The CDR3 DNA sequence: TGTGCCAGCAGCTTTATAGGGGCCACCTCACCCCTCCACTTT. It codes for CASSFIGATSPLHF.

This clonotype showed up many times. This rearrangement joins TRBV5-1 to TRBJ1-5; 9 bases align to TRBD1. Unmatched junction bases numbered 5, after V lost 4 bases and J lost 3 bases. The CDR3 runs to 15 residues. Looked up from germline, CDR1 is SGHRS and CDR2 is YFSETQ. CDR3 nucleotide sequence: TGCGCCAGCAGCGTAGGGACAGGGTACAATCAGCCCCAGCATTTT. Translated, it gives CASSVGTGYNQPQHF.

V is TRBV5-4 and J is TRBJ2-3, with no clear D. V lost 4 bases to trimming and J lost 0 bases, with 15 bases between them. This CDR3 is 16 amino acids long. Per germline, CDR1 SGHNT and CDR2 YYREEE (reference sequence). CDR3 sequence: CASSPLGGSSTDTQYF. The CDR3 coding sequence is TGTGCCAGCAGCCCATTAGGTGGTTCTAGCACAGATACGCAGTATTTT.

This sequence joins TRBV21-1 and TRBJ2-2; the table names TRBD1, a call not compared with the DNA. TRBV21-1 is given as a pseudogene. The CDR3 runs to 15 residues. Written as DNA, the CDR3 is TGTGCCAGCACCCTGGACAGAGGAGACACCGGGGAGCTGTTTTTT. Its protein is CASTLDRGDTGELFF.

The CDR3, as DNA: TGTGCCAGCGCCACTCGGGCAGATACGCAGTATTTT. It codes for CASATRADTQYF. The chain recombines TRBV6-2 or TRBV6-3 with TRBJ2-3; D uncertain. The V end was cut by 8 bases, the J end by 4 bases, with 10 bases between. Germline CDR1 MNHEY, CDR2 SVGEGT. The CDR3 covers 12 residues.

Only a few counts were recorded for this clonotype. CDR3 loop: CSAQWGARRETQYF. In DNA form, the CDR3 reads TGCAGTGCACAGTGGGGGGCGCGGAGAGAGACCCAGTACTTC. The genes are TRBV20-1 and TRBJ2-5; D possibly uses TRBD1 or TRBD2 (6 bases each). This CDR3 spans 14 amino acids. Trimming took off 6 bases at V and 4 bases at J, with 18 bases between the two ends. CDR1 is DFQATT, CDR2 SNEGSKA, per germline (reference sequence).

The V and J genes are TRBV7-2 and TRBJ1-4, with a tentative D call TRBD1 (5 bases). Trimming shortened V by 5 bases and J by 7 bases, and 23 bases separated the two germline ends. CDR1 SGHTA and CDR2 FQGNSA come from the germline V gene. The CDR3 length is 17 residues. The CDR3 DNA sequence: TGTGCCAGCAGCCTAAAAGCCGGGCCCCGAGGGGCTGAAAAACTGTTTTTT. Translating gives CASSLKAGPRGAEKLFF.

In its sample, this clonotype was seen a few times. The chain links TRBV7-8 to TRBJ2-1; D remains ambiguous. V lost 5 bases and J 5 bases, leaving 13 bases between the germline ends. CDR1 and CDR2 (germline): SGHVS, FQNEAQ. The CDR3 runs 14 residues. CDR3 amino acids: CASSGRMTNNEQFF. CDR3 coding DNA: TGTGCCAGCAGCGGACGGATGACCAACAATGAGCAGTTCTTC.

The chain carries TRBV28 and TRBJ2-7; possible D gene TRBD1, 6 bases. The CDR3 covers 14 residues. Germline assignment: CDR1 MDHEN and CDR2 SYDVKM. V gave up 8 bases and J gave up 4 bases, with 18 bases separating them. The CDR3 here is CASLGQSVRYEQYV. DNA of the CDR3: TGTGCCAGCCTCGGACAGTCAGTTAGATACGAGCAGTACGTC.

The CDR3 DNA reads TGTGCCAGCAGCCGACTTGGGGCGCCCCTCCACTTT. It codes for CASSRLGAPLHF. The V call is TRBV28, the J call TRBJ1-6, with D tentatively TRBD1 (5 bases). In germline, CDR1 is MDHEN, CDR2 SYDVKM. V lost 6 bases, J lost 13 bases, and 13 bases lay in between. The length of the CDR3 is 12 residues.

The CDR3: CASSQTTGEGGYTF. CDR3 DNA: TGTGCCAGCTCACAAACCACAGGGGAAGGGGGCTACACCTTC. This chain uses TRBV18 with TRBJ1-2, with 7 positions matching TRBD1. The length of the CDR3 is 14 residues. CDR1 KGHSH and CDR2 LQKENI come from the germline V gene. Unmatched junction bases numbered 10, after V lost 4 bases and J lost 8 bases. Variable domain in full (rest from reference TRBV18 and TRBJ1-2): NAGVMQNPRHLVRRRGQEARLRCSPMKGHSHVYWYRQLPEEGLKFMVYLQKENIIDESGMPKERFSAEFPKEGPSILRIQQVVRGDSAAYFCASSQTTGEGGYTFGSGTRLTVV.

In its sample, this clonotype was seen many times. The rearrangement uses TRBV5-6 and TRBJ1-6; weak D call: TRBD1 (5 bases). Germline CDR1 and CDR2: SGHDT and YYEEEE. The CDR3 consists of 14 residues. The V end was cut by 0 bases, the J end by 9 bases, with 10 bases between. The CDR3 DNA follows: TGTGCCAGCAGCTTGGGTCTTGGGGGTTCACCCCTCCACTTT. Protein sequence: CASSLGLGGSPLHF. Together with reference TRBV5-6 and TRBJ1-6, the CDR3 gives the full variable domain: DAGVTQSPTHLIKTRGQQVTLRCSPKSGHDTVSWYQQALGQGPQFIFQYYEEEERQRGNFPDRFSGHQFPNYSSELNVNALLLGDSALYLCASSLGLGGSPLHFGNGTRLTVT.

This clonotype has only a few counts. The chain is built from TRBV12-3 or TRBV12-4 and TRBJ2-2; a weak D match, TRBD1 (5 bases). The CDR3 runs 16 residues. V was shortened by 3 bases and J by 7 bases, with 18 bases between the two germline ends. CDR3 residues: CASSFMVLGAGGELFF. CDR3 coding DNA: TGTGCCAGCAGTTTTATGGTTTTAGGGGCTGGCGGGGAGCTGTTTTTT.

This clonotype occurred a few times. This chain connects TRBV15 to TRBJ2-7; D unresolved. Germline CDR1 reads LNHNV; CDR2 reads YYDKDF (reference sequence). This CDR3 is 15 amino acids long. Trimming removed 0 bases at V and 2 bases at J, with 11 bases between. The CDR3 nucleotides are TGTGCCACCAGCAGAGATTCCGGCAGGCCCTACGAGCAGTACTTC. This gives the protein CATSRDSGRPYEQYF. The whole variable domain, remainder taken from reference TRBV15 and TRBJ2-7, is DAMVIQNPRYQVTQFGKPVTLSCSQTLNHNVMYWYQQKSSQAPKLLFHYYDKDFNNEADTPDNFQSRRPNTSFCFLDIRSPGLGDTAMYLCATSRDSGRPYEQYFGPGTRLTVT.

This clonotype came up a few times. The rearrangement links TRBV5-1 to TRBJ2-3, with 10 bases fitting TRBD1. This CDR3 has 14 residues. Germline CDR1 and CDR2: SGHRS and YFSETQ. V shed 4 bases, J shed 5 bases, and the junction held 4 bases outside the gene matches. In DNA, the CDR3 is TGCGCCAGCAGCCCCGGACAGGGGGGAGATACGCAGTATTTT. Translated, it gives CASSPGQGGDTQYF.

This clonotype occurred many times. The V and J genes are TRBV6-5 and TRBJ2-7; TRBD2 might be the D (6 bases). V lost 2 bases, J lost 2 bases, and 13 bases lay in between. Germline CDR1 reads MNHEY; CDR2 reads SVGAGI. CDR3 length: 15 residues. The CDR3, as DNA: TGTGCCAGCAGTTACGAGGGGACTTTGCCCTACGAGCAGTACTTC. It translates to CASSYEGTLPYEQYF.

This chain links TRBV20-1 with TRBJ1-2, with D perhaps TRBD1 (5 bases). CDR3 length: 14 amino acids. Trimming pared 1 base from V and 2 bases from J, leaving 11 bases between. Per the germline V gene, CDR1 is DFQATT and CDR2 is SNEGSKA (reference sequence). In nucleotides, the CDR3 is TGCAGTGCTAGAGTTTCCACAGGAAACTATGGCTACACCTTC. Its translation: CSARVSTGNYGYTF.

The chain carries TRBV5-1 and TRBJ1-2; D gene unclear. V was cut by 1 base and J by 8 bases, with 18 bases left in between. From germline, CDR1 is SGHRS and CDR2 YFSETQ. This CDR3 contains 15 residues. CDR3 bases: TGCGCCAGCAGCTTGCAATTGACCGGGATCAGCGGCTACACCTTC. It is translated as CASSLQLTGISGYTF.

The chain joins TRBV6-6 to TRBJ1-1; D is unclear. The V end lost 0 bases, the J end lost 3 bases, and 8 bases lay between the germline ends. Germline V gene lookup returns CDR1 MNHNY and CDR2 SVGAGI (reference sequence). CDR3 length: 14 residues. In DNA form, the CDR3 reads TGTGCCAGCAGTTACTCGGGTGGGGACACTGAAGCTTTCTTT. Translation gives CASSYSGGDTEAFF.

The sample holds a few counts of this clonotype. The rearrangement links TRBV30 to TRBJ2-7; 11 nucleotides line up with TRBD1. This CDR3 is built from 15 residues. Per germline, CDR1 GTSNPN and CDR2 SVGIG (reference sequence). Trimming took 1 base from V and 5 from J; bases not matched to a gene: 7. DNA for the CDR3: TGTGCCTGGAGTGCCGGGACAGGGGGTGTCGACGAGCAGTACTTC. As protein: CAWSAGTGGVDEQYF.

This clonotype was found a few times. CDR3 loop: CASSPKGAGSTDTQYF. DNA of the CDR3: TGTGCCAGCAGCCCTAAGGGAGCGGGGTCCACAGATACGCAGTATTTT. The chain joins TRBV11-2 to TRBJ2-3; 7 bases are shared with TRBD2. Per germline, CDR1 SGHAT and CDR2 FQNNGV. The CDR3 runs 16 residues. Trimming removed 5 bases from V and 2 bases from J; junction bases left unmatched: 10.